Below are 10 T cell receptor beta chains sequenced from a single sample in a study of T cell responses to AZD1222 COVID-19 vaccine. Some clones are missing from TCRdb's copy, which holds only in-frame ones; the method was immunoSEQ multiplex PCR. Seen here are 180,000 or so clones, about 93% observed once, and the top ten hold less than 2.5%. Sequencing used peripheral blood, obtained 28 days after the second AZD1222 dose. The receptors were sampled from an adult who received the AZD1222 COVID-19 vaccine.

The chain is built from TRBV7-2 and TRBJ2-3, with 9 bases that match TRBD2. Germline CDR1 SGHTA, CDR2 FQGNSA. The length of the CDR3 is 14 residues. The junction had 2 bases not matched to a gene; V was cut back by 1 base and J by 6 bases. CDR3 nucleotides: TGTGCCAGCAGCTTAGGAAGCGGGGGGGATACGCAGTATTTT. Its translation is CASSLGSGGDTQYF.

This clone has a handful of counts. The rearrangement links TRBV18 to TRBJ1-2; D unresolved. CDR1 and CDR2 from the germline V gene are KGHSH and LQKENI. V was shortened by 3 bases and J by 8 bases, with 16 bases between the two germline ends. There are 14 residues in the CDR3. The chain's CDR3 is CASSPPGQVVGYTF. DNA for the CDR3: TGTGCCAGCTCACCCCCCGGCCAGGTCGTCGGCTACACCTTC.

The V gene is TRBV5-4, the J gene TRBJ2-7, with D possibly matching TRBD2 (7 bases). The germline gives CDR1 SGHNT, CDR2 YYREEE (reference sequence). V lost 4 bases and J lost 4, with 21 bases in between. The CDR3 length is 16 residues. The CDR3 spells CASSPRGGGLGYEQYF. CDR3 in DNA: TGTGCCAGCAGCCCTCGTGGGGGGGGGCTTGGGTACGAGCAGTACTTC.

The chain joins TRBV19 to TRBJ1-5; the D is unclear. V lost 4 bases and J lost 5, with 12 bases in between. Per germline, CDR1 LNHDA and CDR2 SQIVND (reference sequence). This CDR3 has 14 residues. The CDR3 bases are TGTGCCAGTAGTACCGCGGCACTCGATCAGCCCCAGCATTTT. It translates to CASSTAALDQPQHF.

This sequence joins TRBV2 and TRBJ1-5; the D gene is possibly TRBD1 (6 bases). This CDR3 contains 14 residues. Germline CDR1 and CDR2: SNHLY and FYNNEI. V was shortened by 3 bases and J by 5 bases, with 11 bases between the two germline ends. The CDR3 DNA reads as TGTGCCAGCAGTGACTGGACAGACTATCAGCCCCAGCATTTT. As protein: CASSDWTDYQPQHF.

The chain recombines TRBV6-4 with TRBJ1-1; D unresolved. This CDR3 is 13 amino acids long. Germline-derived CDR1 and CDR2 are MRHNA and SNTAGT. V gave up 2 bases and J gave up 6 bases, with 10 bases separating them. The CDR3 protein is CASSDTITAEAFF. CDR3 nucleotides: TGTGCCAGCAGTGACACAATTACAGCTGAAGCTTTCTTT.

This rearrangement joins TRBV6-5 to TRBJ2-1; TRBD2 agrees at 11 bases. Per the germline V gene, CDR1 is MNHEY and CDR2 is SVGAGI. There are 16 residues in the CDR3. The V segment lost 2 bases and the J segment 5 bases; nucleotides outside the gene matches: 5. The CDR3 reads CASSYRSSGGNNEQFF. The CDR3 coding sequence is TGTGCCAGCAGTTACCGATCTAGCGGGGGGAACAATGAGCAGTTCTTC.

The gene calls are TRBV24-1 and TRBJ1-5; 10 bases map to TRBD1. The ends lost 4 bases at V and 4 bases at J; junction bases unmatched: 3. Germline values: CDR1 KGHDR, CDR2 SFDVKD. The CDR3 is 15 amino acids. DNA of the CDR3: TGTGCCACCAGTGAGACAGGGGGCGGAAATCAGCCCCAGCATTTT. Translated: CATSETGGGNQPQHF.

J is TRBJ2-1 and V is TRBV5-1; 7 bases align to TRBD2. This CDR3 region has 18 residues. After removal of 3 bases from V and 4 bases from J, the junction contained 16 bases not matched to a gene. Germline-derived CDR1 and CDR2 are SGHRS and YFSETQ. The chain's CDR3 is CASSSRGGVAEPYNEQFF. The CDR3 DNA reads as TGCGCCAGCAGCTCAAGGGGAGGGGTAGCGGAGCCTTACAATGAGCAGTTCTTC.

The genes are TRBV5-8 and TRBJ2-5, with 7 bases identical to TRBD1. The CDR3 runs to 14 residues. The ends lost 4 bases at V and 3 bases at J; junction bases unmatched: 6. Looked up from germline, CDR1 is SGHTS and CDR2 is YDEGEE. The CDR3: CASSEGTAEETQYF. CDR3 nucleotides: TGTGCCAGCAGCGAAGGGACAGCAGAAGAGACCCAGTACTTC.